A single sample is the source of the 15 T cell receptor beta chains below, sequenced in a study of OX40 agonist ivuxolimab in advanced cancers. Generated by immunoSEQ multiplex PCR, the TCRdb table keeps only in-frame clones and is missing some. The sample consists of about 77,000 clones, roughly 80% of them appearing once. The sequencing here drew on CD4+ or CD8+ T cells sorted from blood, taken in a trial of the OX40 agonist ivuxolimab. Receptors were obtained from an adult with an advanced solid tumor such as melanoma, head and neck, liver or kidney cancer.

This clone was recorded only once. The rearrangement links TRBV5-1 to TRBJ2-7; 7 bases are a match to TRBD1. The CDR3 contains 14 residues. The germline gives CDR1 SGHRS, CDR2 YFSETQ. After removal of 0 bases from V and 4 bases from J, the junction contained 4 bases not matched to a gene. Here the CDR3 DNA reads TGCGCCAGCAGCTTGGGGGACAGCGATTACGAGCAGTACTTC. Translating gives CASSLGDSDYEQYF.

The rearrangement joins TRBV5-5 to TRBJ1-5; D is unresolved. The CDR3 loop spans 14 amino acids. Germline loops: CDR1 SGHKS, CDR2 YYEKEE (reference sequence). V lost 0 bases to trimming and J lost 3 bases, with 7 bases between them. The CDR3: CASSLGAANQPQHF. The CDR3 DNA sequence: TGTGCCAGCAGCTTGGGTGCGGCCAATCAGCCCCAGCATTTT.

CDR3 DNA sequence: TGTGCCAGTAGTACCCCGATAGACAGGGTCCTTAGGAATACGCAGTATTTT. This encodes CASSTPIDRVLRNTQYF. This rearrangement joins TRBV19 to TRBJ2-3, with TRBD1 matching 7 bases. CDR1 and CDR2 (germline): LNHDA, SQIVND (reference sequence). The trim removed 4 bases at V and 7 bases at J, leaving 17 bases unmatched. This CDR3 contains 17 residues.

This sequence joins TRBV5-1 and TRBJ1-4, with 7 bases identical to TRBD1. CDR3 size: 15 residues. Per the germline V gene, CDR1 is SGHRS and CDR2 is YFSETQ. Trimming removed 4 bases from V and 7 bases from J; junction bases left unmatched: 10. The CDR3 region is CASSRTTGQGEKLFF. CDR3 nucleotides: TGCGCCAGCAGCCGAACGACAGGGCAAGGTGAAAAACTGTTTTTT.

CDR3 DNA sequence: TGCAGTGCTAGGGACAGGGATGGCTACACCTTC. Residues: CSARDRDGYTF. This rearrangement joins TRBV20-1 to TRBJ1-2, with 8 nucleotides matching TRBD1. V was clipped by 3 bases and J by 6 bases; unmatched bases: 0. The CDR3 extends over 11 amino acids. Germline CDR1 is DFQATT and CDR2 is SNEGSKA (reference sequence).

V is TRBV6-6 and J is TRBJ1-2; the D gene is possibly TRBD1 (6 bases). Between the trimmed V and J ends, which lost 2 bases and 3 bases, there was a span of 10 bases. Germline V gene data show CDR1 as MNHNY and CDR2 as SVGAGI (reference sequence). The CDR3 covers 14 residues. CDR3 DNA sequence: TGTGCCAGCAGTTACGACGAGGGGGACTATGGCTACACCTTC. Its protein is CASSYDEGDYGYTF.

The chain couples TRBV7-2 to TRBJ1-2; 12 nucleotides match TRBD1. The CDR3 extends over 17 amino acids. The V and J ends lost 3 bases and 5 bases, in that order; junction bases with no gene match: 10. Looked up from germline, CDR1 is SGHTA and CDR2 is FQGNSA. The CDR3 reads CASSLTGTGGAWYGYTF. The CDR3 bases are TGTGCCAGCAGCTTGACCGGGACAGGGGGCGCTTGGTATGGCTACACCTTC.

This chain connects TRBV7-6 to TRBJ2-7, with D possibly matching TRBD1 (6 bases). CDR1 is SGHVS and CDR2 is FNYEAQ in the germline V gene. Trimming left V 7 bases short and J 1 base short, with 14 bases between. This CDR3 has 14 amino acids. The CDR3, as DNA: TGTGCCAGCACCGGGGAGACAGGTTCCTACGAGCAGTACTTC. This translates into CASTGETGSYEQYF.

This chain uses TRBV19 with TRBJ1-2; tentative D call: TRBD1 (6 bases). With 4 bases removed from V and 4 bases from J, the gap between germline ends came to 16 bases. The CDR3 contains 15 residues. Germline assignment: CDR1 LNHDA and CDR2 SQIVND (reference sequence). The CDR3 protein is CASSSWTATGYGYTF. In nucleotides, the CDR3 is TGTGCCAGTAGTAGCTGGACAGCCACGGGCTATGGCTACACCTTC.

The chain has TRBV29-1 and TRBJ2-2; D unresolved. Germline loops: CDR1 SQVTM, CDR2 ANQGSEA. The germline V and J ends were trimmed by 2 bases and 2 bases, with 9 bases remaining between them. The CDR3 consists of 14 residues. CDR3 loop: CSVEQQRNTGELFF. DNA of the CDR3: TGCAGCGTTGAACAGCAGAGAAACACCGGGGAGCTGTTTTTT.

This chain uses TRBV5-1 with TRBJ2-4, with 10 bases aligning to TRBD2. Unmatched junction bases numbered 6, after V lost 3 bases and J lost 9 bases. CDR3 length equals 14 residues. Germline CDR1 and CDR2: SGHRS and YFSETQ. The CDR3 spells CASSSGLAQSIQYF. The DNA for the CDR3 is TGCGCCAGCAGCTCGGGACTAGCGCAGAGCATTCAGTACTTC.

In nucleotides, the CDR3 is TGTGCCAGTAGTGTACAGGGGTCTGGAAACACCATATATTTT. Amino acid sequence: CASSVQGSGNTIYF. The V and J genes are TRBV19 and TRBJ1-3; 7 bases agree with TRBD1. CDR1 is LNHDA, CDR2 SQIVND, per germline (reference sequence). With V trimmed by 5 bases and J by 1 base, 2 bases remained unmatched. The CDR3 is made up of 14 amino acids.

This chain links TRBV7-9 with TRBJ1-2, with TRBD1 identical over 7 bases. The CDR3 consists of 16 residues. The J segment lost 8 bases and the V segment lost 2 bases, leaving 14 bases of the junction unmatched. Looked up from germline, CDR1 is SEHNR and CDR2 is FQNEAQ (reference sequence). The CDR3 DNA follows: TGTGCCAGCAGCTTACCCGAGGGGGCCGGGGGCGGCGGCTACACCTTC. It yields the protein CASSLPEGAGGGGYTF.

The chain carries TRBV5-1 and TRBJ1-1; D remains unclear. There are 16 residues in the CDR3. Trimming took 4 bases from V and 1 from J, leaving 17 bases between them. Germline-derived CDR1 and CDR2 are SGHRS and YFSETQ. CDR3 sequence reads: CASSQRGRDWNTEAFF. CDR3 DNA: TGCGCCAGCAGCCAAAGAGGGAGGGATTGGAACACTGAAGCTTTCTTT.

The chain is built from TRBV7-2 and TRBJ2-2; 8 nucleotides agree with TRBD2. CDR3 length: 16 residues. V lost 5 bases and J lost 5; bases outside the gene matches: 10. The germline V gene has CDR1 SGHTA and CDR2 FQGNSA. CDR3 sequence reads: CASSRGGGRRTGELFF. The DNA for the CDR3 is TGTGCCAGCAGCCGGGGGGGAGGGCGGAGGACCGGGGAGCTGTTTTTT.